These T cell receptor beta chains were read from a single sample in a study of OX40 agonist ivuxolimab in advanced cancers. Only in-frame clones appear in the TCRdb table, and some are missing; sequencing was by immunoSEQ multiplex PCR. The table has 46,000 or so clones, roughly nine tenths seen once. Sample: CD4+ or CD8+ T cells sorted from blood, taken in a trial of the OX40 agonist ivuxolimab. All receptors come from an adult with an advanced solid tumor such as melanoma, head and neck, liver or kidney cancer. CDR3s include the opening cysteine and the closing phenylalanine or tryptophan. The D gene is left open where the match is weak. Not all rows give a size; the values are once, few, many and, for expanded clones, a class.

>-|TRBV6-5|TRBJ1-1|-|15
CASSHRGGMNTEAFF
TGTGCCAGCAGTCACCGGGGGGGCATGAACACTGAAGCTTTCTTT
>-|TRBV10-2|TRBJ1-1|-|11
CASTTSTEAFF
TGCGCCAGCACGACTAGTACTGAAGCTTTCTTT
>-|TRBV4-3|TRBJ2-7|-|13
CASSQGSAYEQYF
TGCGCCAGCAGCCAAGGGTCGGCCTACGAGCAGTACTTC
>-|TRBV19|TRBJ1-3|-|16
CASSVILGEAGNTIYF
TGTGCCAGTAGTGTGATCTTGGGGGAGGCTGGAAACACCATATATTTT
>-|TRBV5-1|TRBJ1-2|TRBD1|15
CASSSLQGANYGYTF
TGCGCCAGCAGCTCTTTACAGGGGGCTAACTATGGCTACACCTTC
>-|TRBV19|TRBJ1-6|-|13
CASSQGSNSPLHF
TGTGCCAGTAGTCAGGGGTCTAATTCACCCCTCCACTTT
>-|TRBV9|TRBJ1-2|TRBD1|15
CASSVDDRGPVGYTF
TGTGCCAGCAGCGTAGACGACAGGGGGCCTGTTGGCTACACCTTC
>-|TRBV7-8|TRBJ1-1|TRBD1|16
CASSPAPDRAGAEAFF
TGTGCCAGCAGCCCCGCCCCGGACAGGGCGGGCGCTGAAGCTTTCTTT
>-|TRBV30|TRBJ2-1|-|8
CAGGEQFF
TGTGCCGGAGGAGAGCAGTTCTTC
>-|TRBV23-1|TRBJ1-6|-|17
CATYSQRVQGRNSPLHF
TGCGCCACATATTCCCAGAGAGTCCAGGGCCGGAATTCACCCCTCCACTTT
>-|TRBV29-1|TRBJ2-3|TRBD1|16
CSAITLRRGSTDTQYF
TGCAGCGCCATTACTCTACGCAGGGGGAGCACAGATACGCAGTATTTT
>-|TRBV4-3|TRBJ2-1|-|15
CASSQDRYVYNEQFF
TGCGCCAGCAGCCAAGATAGATATGTCTACAATGAGCAGTTCTTC
>-|TRBV6-5|TRBJ2-7|TRBD1|15
CASSYYRDRADEQYF
TGTGCCAGCAGTTACTACCGGGACAGGGCCGACGAGCAGTACTTC
>-|TRBV6-5|TRBJ2-7|-|16
CASSYSTGTRGYEQYF
TGTGCCAGCAGTTACTCTACAGGCACAAGGGGTTACGAGCAGTACTTC
>-|TRBV5-8|TRBJ2-5|-|14
CASSFGLEGETQYF
TGTGCCAGCAGCTTTGGGCTCGAGGGGGAGACCCAGTACTTC
>-|TRBV12-5|TRBJ2-3|-|15
CASGLVRGVTDTQYF
TGTGCTAGTGGTTTGGTACGCGGGGTCACAGATACGCAGTATTTT
>-|TRBV5-1|TRBJ2-7|-|14
CASSLEASGYEQYF
TGCGCCAGCAGCTTGGAGGCCTCAGGGTACGAGCAGTACTTC
>-|TRBV7-8|TRBJ1-1|-|17
CASSPSGWAVLNTEAFF
TGTGCCAGCAGCCCTAGCGGCTGGGCAGTTCTTAACACTGAAGCTTTCTTT
>-|TRBV7-3|TRBJ2-3|-|18
CASSLRGRGPSLPDTQYF
TGTGCCAGCAGCTTAAGGGGCAGGGGACCGAGTTTACCAGATACGCAGTATTTT
>-|TRBV7-9|TRBJ2-3|-|14
CASSLLGGTDTQYF
TGTGCCAGCAGCCTATTAGGAGGGACAGATACGCAGTATTTT
>-|TRBV4-3|TRBJ2-5|-|14
CASSQDRVRETQYF
TGCGCCAGCAGCCAAGACAGGGTACGAGAGACCCAGTACTTC
>-|TRBV27|TRBJ2-5|TRBD2|17
CASSGGGAGVLQETQYF
TGTGCCAGCAGTGGAGGTGGAGCGGGGGTATTACAAGAGACCCAGTACTTC
>-|TRBV6-5|TRBJ2-5|-|15
CASSNTGTVQETQYF
TGTGCCAGCAGTAATACAGGGACCGTCCAAGAGACCCAGTACTTC
>once|TRBV6-5|TRBJ2-7|TRBD1|12
CASSPTGHEQYF
TGTGCCAGCAGTCCGACAGGGCACGAGCAGTACTTC
>once|TRBV27|TRBJ1-3|-|12
CASSSGTGTIYF
TGTGCCAGCAGTTCCGGGACGGGGACCATATATTTT
>-|TRBV4-1|TRBJ1-5|-|15
CASSHPNEGSMPQHF
TGCGCCAGCAGCCACCCAAATGAAGGTTCTATGCCCCAGCATTTT
>-|TRBV15|TRBJ2-1|-|16
CATSRVDPGGDNEQFF
TGTGCCACCAGCAGAGTTGATCCGGGCGGTGACAATGAGCAGTTCTTC
>-|TRBV4-1|TRBJ2-7|-|14
CASSQRGGNDEQYF
TGCGCCAGCAGCCAAAGAGGGGGGAACGACGAGCAGTACTTC
>-|TRBV13|TRBJ2-2|-|17
CASSPGGWGSNTGELFF
TGTGCCAGCAGCCCAGGCGGGTGGGGGTCGAACACCGGGGAGCTGTTTTTT
>-|TRBV5-8|TRBJ2-1|-|14
CASSLEGTYNEQFF
TGTGCCAGCAGCTTGGAAGGGACCTACAATGAGCAGTTCTTC
>once|TRBV2|TRBJ2-7|TRBD1|14
CASSRDRGTYEQYF
TGTGCCAGCAGTCGGGACAGGGGCACCTACGAGCAGTACTTC
>once|TRBV5-6|TRBJ2-3|-|19
CASSLRVRSGRAAADTQYF
TGTGCCAGCAGCTTGAGGGTTCGTAGCGGACGGGCGGCGGCAGATACGCAGTATTTT
>-|TRBV7-6|TRBJ2-7|TRBD1|15
CASSHDTGAQYEQYF
TGTGCCAGCAGCCACGACACAGGGGCGCAATACGAGCAGTACTTC